What follows are 5 T cell receptor beta chains derived from one specimen sequenced in a study of vaccination effects on CD4 cells after COVID-19. Their antigens are not known. Repertoires were generated with immunoSEQ multiplex PCR, while TCRdb's copy carries only in-frame clones and drops some. The repertoire holds approximately 68,000 clones, with 60% to 85% as singletons. Before sequencing took place, the ViraFEST assay used viral peptide pools to expand antigen-specific CD4+ T cells. Scientists isolated CD4+ T cells after a roughly 10-day culture period ended. Vaccinated recipients, who were negative for nucleocapsid antibodies, had no history of SARS-CoV-2 infection. The sequencing used CD4+ T cells from PBMCs cultured with SARS-CoV-2 spike peptides, collected before COVID-19 vaccination. Receptor source: a human donor who received a COVID-19 vaccine.

The chain uses TRBV5-1 and TRBJ1-4; 8 bases line up with TRBD1. Germline-derived CDR1 and CDR2 are SGHRS and YFSETQ. The V and J ends lost 0 bases and 8 bases, in that order; junction bases with no gene match: 3. The CDR3 runs 14 residues. CDR3 in DNA: TGCGCCAGCAGCTTGGGGGACAGGTTCGAAAAACTGTTTTTT. It codes for CASSLGDRFEKLFF.

J is TRBJ1-5 and V is TRBV12-3 or TRBV12-4; D possibly corresponds to TRBD1 (6 bases). The CDR3 extends over 12 amino acids. With 5 bases removed from V and 7 bases from J, the gap between germline ends came to 9 bases. In nucleotides, the CDR3 is TGTGCCAGCAGTCCCGGGACACAGCCCCAGCATTTT. Amino acid sequence: CASSPGTQPQHF.

The CDR3 sequence is CSAGGGEKLFF. The CDR3 DNA is TGCAGTGCAGGCGGGGGTGAAAAACTGTTTTTT. The gene calls are TRBV20-1 and TRBJ1-4, with TRBD1 as a possible D gene (5 bases). This CDR3 comprises 11 residues. Germline loops: CDR1 DFQATT, CDR2 SNEGSKA (reference sequence). Trimming cost V 6 bases and J 7 bases, with 9 bases left between them.

This clone occurred once. The rearrangement joins TRBV4-1 to TRBJ2-2, with 7 bases that match TRBD1. V shed 1 base, J shed 3 bases, and the junction held 2 bases outside the gene matches. The CDR3 consists of 15 residues. Germline V gives CDR1 MGHRA, CDR2 YSYEKL. Here the CDR3 reads CASSQGDRDTGELFF. CDR3 in DNA: TGCGCCAGCAGCCAAGGAGACAGGGACACCGGGGAGCTGTTTTTT.

This chain connects TRBV19 to TRBJ2-5; unclear D gene. Per germline, CDR1 LNHDA and CDR2 SQIVND (reference sequence). This CDR3 region has 13 residues. Trimming took off 7 bases at V and 2 bases at J, with 11 bases between the two ends. The CDR3 nucleotides are TGTGCCAGTACAGCGCTTGGGCAAGAGACCCAGTACTTC. Amino acids: CASTALGQETQYF. Drawing the rest from reference TRBV19 and TRBJ2-5, the complete variable domain is DGGITQSPKYLFRKEGQNVTLSCEQNLNHDAMYWYRQDPGQGLRLIYYSQIVNDFQKGDIAEGYSVSREKKESFPLTVTSAQKNPTAFYLCASTALGQETQYFGPGTRLLVL.